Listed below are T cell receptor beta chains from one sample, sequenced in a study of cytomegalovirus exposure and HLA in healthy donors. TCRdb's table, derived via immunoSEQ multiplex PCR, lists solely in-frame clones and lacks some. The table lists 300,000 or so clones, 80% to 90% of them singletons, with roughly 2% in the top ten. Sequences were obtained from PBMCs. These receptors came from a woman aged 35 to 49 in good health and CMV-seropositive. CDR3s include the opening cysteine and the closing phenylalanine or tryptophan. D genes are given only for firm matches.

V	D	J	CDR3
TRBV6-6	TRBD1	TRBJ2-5	CASSSRDRDAFETQYF
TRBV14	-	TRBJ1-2	CASSPLTRRDTSNYGYTF
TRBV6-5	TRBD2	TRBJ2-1	CASSLLAGGRDEQFF
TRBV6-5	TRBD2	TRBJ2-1	CATTSGSYNEQFF
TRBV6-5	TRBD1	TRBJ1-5	CASRPPRQGGCHF
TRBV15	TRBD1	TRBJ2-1	CATRRDRVSNEQFF
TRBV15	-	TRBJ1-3	CATSRDRASGNTIYF
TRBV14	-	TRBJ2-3	CASSQADTQYF
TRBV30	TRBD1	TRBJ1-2	CAWRETGEGGYTF
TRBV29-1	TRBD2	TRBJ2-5	CSVEPTSGRATVGETQYF
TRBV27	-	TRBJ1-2	CASSLGPSGGYTF
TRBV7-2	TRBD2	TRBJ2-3	CASSWTSWSDTQYF